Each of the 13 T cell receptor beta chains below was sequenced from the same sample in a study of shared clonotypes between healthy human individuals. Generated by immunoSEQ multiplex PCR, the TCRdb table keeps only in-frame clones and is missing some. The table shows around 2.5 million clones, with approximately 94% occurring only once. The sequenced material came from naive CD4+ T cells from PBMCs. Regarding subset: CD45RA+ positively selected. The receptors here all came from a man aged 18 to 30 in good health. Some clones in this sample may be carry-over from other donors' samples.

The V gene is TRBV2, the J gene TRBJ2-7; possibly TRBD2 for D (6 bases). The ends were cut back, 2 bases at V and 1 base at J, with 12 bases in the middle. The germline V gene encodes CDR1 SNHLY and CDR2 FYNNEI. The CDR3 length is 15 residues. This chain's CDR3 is CASSELGSLSYEQYF. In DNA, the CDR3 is TGTGCCAGCAGTGAACTCGGGAGTTTGTCCTACGAGCAGTACTTC.

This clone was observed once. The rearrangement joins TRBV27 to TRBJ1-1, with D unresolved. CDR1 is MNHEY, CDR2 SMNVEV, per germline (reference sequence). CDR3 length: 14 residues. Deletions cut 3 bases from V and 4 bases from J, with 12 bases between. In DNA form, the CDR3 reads TGTGCCAGCAGTTTTCTGTCTGGAGGCACTGAAGCTTTCTTT. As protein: CASSFLSGGTEAFF.

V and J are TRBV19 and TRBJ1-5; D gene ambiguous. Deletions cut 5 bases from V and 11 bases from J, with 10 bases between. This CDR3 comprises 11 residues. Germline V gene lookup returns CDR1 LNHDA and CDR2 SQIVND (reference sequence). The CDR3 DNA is TGTGCCAGTAGTTCGGGGAGGTCCCAGCATTTT. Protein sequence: CASSSGRSQHF.

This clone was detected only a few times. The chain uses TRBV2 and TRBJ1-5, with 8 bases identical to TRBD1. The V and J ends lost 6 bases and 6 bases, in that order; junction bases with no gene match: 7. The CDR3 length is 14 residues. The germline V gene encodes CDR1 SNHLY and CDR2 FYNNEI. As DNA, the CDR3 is TGTGCCAGCAGCCGGACAGGGCCCGGTCAGCCCCAGCATTTT. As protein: CASSRTGPGQPQHF.

For the CDR3, the DNA is TGTGCCAGCAGTTATCGGTCCACGGCCTCCAATGAGCAGTTCTTC. Translation: CASSYRSTASNEQFF. J is TRBJ2-1 and V is TRBV2; D uncertain. Germline CDR1 reads SNHLY; CDR2 reads FYNNEI. V lost 5 bases to trimming and J lost 6 bases, with 17 bases between them. This CDR3 comprises 15 residues.

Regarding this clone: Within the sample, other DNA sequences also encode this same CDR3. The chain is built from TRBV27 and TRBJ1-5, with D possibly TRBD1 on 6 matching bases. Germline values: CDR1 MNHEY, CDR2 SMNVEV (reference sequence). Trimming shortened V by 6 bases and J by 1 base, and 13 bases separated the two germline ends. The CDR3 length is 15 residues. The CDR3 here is CASSLNRDSNQPQHF. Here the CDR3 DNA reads TGTGCCAGCAGCCTTAACAGGGACAGCAATCAGCCCCAGCATTTT.

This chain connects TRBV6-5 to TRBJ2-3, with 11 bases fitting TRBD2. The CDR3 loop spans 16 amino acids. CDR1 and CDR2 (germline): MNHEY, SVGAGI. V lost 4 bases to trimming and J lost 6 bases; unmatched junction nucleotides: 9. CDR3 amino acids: CASSSWLAGGKDTQYF. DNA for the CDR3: TGTGCCAGCAGTTCGTGGCTAGCGGGAGGCAAGGATACGCAGTATTTT.

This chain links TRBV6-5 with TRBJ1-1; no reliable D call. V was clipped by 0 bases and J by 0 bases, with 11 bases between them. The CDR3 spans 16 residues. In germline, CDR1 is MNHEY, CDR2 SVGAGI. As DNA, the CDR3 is TGTGCCAGCAGTTACTCAAGGAGTAACATGAACACTGAAGCTTTCTTT. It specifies CASSYSRSNMNTEAFF.

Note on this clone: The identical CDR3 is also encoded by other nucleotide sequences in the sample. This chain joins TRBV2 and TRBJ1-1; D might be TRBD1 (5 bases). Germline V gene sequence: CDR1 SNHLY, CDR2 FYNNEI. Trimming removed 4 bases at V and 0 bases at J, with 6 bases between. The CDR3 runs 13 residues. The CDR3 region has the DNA TGTGCCAGCAGTGGGGACCTGAACACTGAAGCTTTCTTT. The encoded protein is CASSGDLNTEAFF.

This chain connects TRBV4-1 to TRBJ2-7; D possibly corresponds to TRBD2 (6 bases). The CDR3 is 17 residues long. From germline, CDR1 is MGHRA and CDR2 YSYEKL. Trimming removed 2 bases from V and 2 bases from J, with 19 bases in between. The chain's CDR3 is CASSQPLSGRKAYEQYF. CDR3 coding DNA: TGCGCCAGCAGCCAACCTCTTTCCGGGAGAAAAGCCTACGAGCAGTACTTC.

CDR3 residues: CASSRLAREQFF. The CDR3 DNA reads as TGTGCCAGCAGCCGACTAGCGCGTGAGCAGTTCTTC. The V and J genes are TRBV7-8 and TRBJ2-1, with 8 bases matching TRBD2. The CDR3 contains 12 residues. Unmatched junction bases numbered 3, after V lost 5 bases and J lost 9 bases. Germline CDR1 reads SGHVS; CDR2 reads FQNEAQ.

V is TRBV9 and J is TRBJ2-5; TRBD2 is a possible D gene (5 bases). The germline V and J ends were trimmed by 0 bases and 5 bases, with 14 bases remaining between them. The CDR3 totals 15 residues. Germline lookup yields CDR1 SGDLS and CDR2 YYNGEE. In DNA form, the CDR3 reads TGTGCCAGCAGCGTAGTAGGACTCCATTCCGAGACCCAGTACTTC. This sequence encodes CASSVVGLHSETQYF.

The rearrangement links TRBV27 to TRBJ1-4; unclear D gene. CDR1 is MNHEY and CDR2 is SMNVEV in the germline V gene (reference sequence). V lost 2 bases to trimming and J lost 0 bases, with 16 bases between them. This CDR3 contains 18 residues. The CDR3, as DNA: TGTGCCAGCAGTTTAGGAAAAGGCTATGAGGCAACTAATGAAAAACTGTTTTTT. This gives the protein CASSLGKGYEATNEKLFF. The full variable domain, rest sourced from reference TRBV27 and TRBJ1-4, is EAQVTQNPRYLITVTGKKLTVTCSQNMNHEYMSWYRQDPGLGLRQIYYSMNVEVTDKGDVPEGYKVSRKEKRNFPLILESPSPNQTSLYFCASSLGKGYEATNEKLFFGSGTQLSVL.